This TCR beta chain was obtained from a study of CD8+CD57+ T cells in acquired aplastic anemia. On the study more broadly: 3 to 4 ug was the average amount of DNA from sorted CD4+ and CD8+ cells. Healthy donors gave about 10 million reads on average for CD4+ cells.

The template used for profiling TCR beta VDJ and CDR3 was genomic DNA. MiXCR, run by TCRdb on the reads, gives a single entry per CDR3 protein. The table records approximately 45,000 distinct CDR3 sequences, around two thirds of them present only once. Study observations and caveats: Patients showed no significant difference from controls in CD8+ Simpson's diversity.

Germline V gene lookup returns CDR1 KGHDR and CDR2 SFDVKD. V lost 0 bases and J 0 bases, leaving 11 bases between the germline ends. This CDR3 contains 18 residues. A remark on this clonotype: Its antigen is still unknown.

The sequencing input was sorted CD4+, CD8+, or CD8+CD57+ T cells (not recorded which) from PBMCs. The clonotype originates from a human donor in good health, serving as a control. The chain has TRBV24-1 and TRBJ2-6; tentative D call: TRBD1 (6 bases). The chain's CDR3 is CATSDLTGLCSGANVLTF. CDR3 nucleotide sequence: TGTGCCACCAGTGATTTGACAGGGCTGTGCTCTGGGGCCAACGTCCTGACTTTC.